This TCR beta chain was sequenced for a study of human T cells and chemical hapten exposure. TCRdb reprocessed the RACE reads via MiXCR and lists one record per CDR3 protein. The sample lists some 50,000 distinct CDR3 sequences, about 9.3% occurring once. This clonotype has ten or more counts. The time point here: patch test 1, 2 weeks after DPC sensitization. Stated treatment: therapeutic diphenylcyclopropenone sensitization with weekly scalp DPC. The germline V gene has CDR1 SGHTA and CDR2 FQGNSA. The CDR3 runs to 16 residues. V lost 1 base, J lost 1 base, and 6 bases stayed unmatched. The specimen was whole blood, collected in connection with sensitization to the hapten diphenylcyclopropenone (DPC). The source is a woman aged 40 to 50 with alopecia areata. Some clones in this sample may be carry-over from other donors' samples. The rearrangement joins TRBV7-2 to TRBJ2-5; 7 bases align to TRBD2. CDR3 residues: CASSLGSSGAQETQYF. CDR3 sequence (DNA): TGTGCCAGCAGCTTAGGATCTAGCGGAGCCCAAGAGACCCAGTACTTC.